One sample yielded the 25 T cell receptor beta chains listed below, sequenced in a study of human T cells and chemical hapten exposure. TCRdb analysed the 5' RACE reads with MiXCR anew, one entry per CDR3 protein. Of 100,000 to 120,000 distinct CDR3 sequences listed, around a fifth are singletons. Unfractionated whole blood yielded total RNA. Receptors originate from a human donor in good health.

This clonotype was found a few times. The chain is built from TRBV5-4 and TRBJ1-2, with D perhaps TRBD1 (5 bases). Trimming took off 0 bases at V and 4 bases at J, with 7 bases between the two ends. This CDR3 has 13 residues. Germline CDR1 is SGHNT and CDR2 is YYREEE (reference sequence). CDR3: CASSLDGGYGYTF. CDR3 in DNA: TGTGCCAGCAGCTTGGATGGGGGCTATGGCTACACCTTC.

This clonotype was seen only a few times. The chain recombines TRBV6-2 or TRBV6-3 with TRBJ2-2; perhaps TRBD2 as D (6 bases). The CDR3 has 14 residues. Germline V gene sequence: CDR1 MNHEY, CDR2 SVGEGT. The V gene lost 5 bases and the J gene lost 3 bases, with 10 bases spanning the gap. In DNA, the CDR3 is TGTGCCAGCAGTCGGGGGACCGACACCGGGGAGCTGTTTTTT. Encoded protein: CASSRGTDTGELFF.

This clonotype was detected a few times. V gene TRBV5-6 combines with J gene TRBJ2-1; possibly TRBD1 or TRBD2 for D (6 bases each). V lost 4 bases, J lost 3 bases, and 14 bases lay in between. Germline V gene sequence: CDR1 SGHDT, CDR2 YYEEEE. The CDR3 totals 15 residues. The CDR3 loop is CASSPVGGLYNEQFF. CDR3 DNA: TGTGCCAGCAGCCCGGTGGGGGGCCTCTACAATGAGCAGTTCTTC.

The table lists this clonotype with a few counts. J is TRBJ2-6 and V is TRBV5-1; the D is unclear. V was shortened by 1 base and J by 0 bases, with 5 bases between the two germline ends. The CDR3 has 15 residues. Germline-derived CDR1 and CDR2 are SGHRS and YFSETQ. Here the CDR3 DNA reads TGCGCCAGCAGCTTGAAAGTCTCTGGGGCCAACGTCCTGACTTTC. Its protein is CASSLKVSGANVLTF.

This clonotype has just a few counts. V gene TRBV5-6 combines with J gene TRBJ1-2, with D maybe TRBD1 (6 bases). Trimming pared 0 bases from V and 3 bases from J, leaving 6 bases between. Germline CDR1 SGHDT, CDR2 YYEEEE. This CDR3 spans 13 amino acids. This chain's CDR3 is CASSLGTDYGYTF. The CDR3 DNA sequence: TGTGCCAGCAGCTTGGGGACAGACTATGGCTACACCTTC.

The chain joins TRBV4-2 to TRBJ2-6; 8 bases are a match to TRBD2. J gave up 2 bases and V 1 base, and 7 bases lay outside the gene matches. Germline assignment: CDR1 LGHNA and CDR2 YNFKEQ. The CDR3 sequence is 18 residues long. CDR3 sequence reads: CASSQAGTRVPGANVLTF. As DNA, the CDR3 is TGTGCCAGCAGCCAAGCGGGGACTAGAGTGCCTGGGGCCAACGTCCTGACTTTC.

This clonotype turned up a few times. The chain couples TRBV6-1 to TRBJ2-7; D is perhaps TRBD1 or TRBD2 (6 bases each). Germline CDR1 reads MNHNS; CDR2 reads SASEGT. The V gene lost 2 bases and the J gene lost 7 bases, with 15 bases spanning the gap. The CDR3 is 14 amino acids. The CDR3 DNA reads TGTGCCAGCAGTGAACTCGGGAAGGGGGGTGAGCAGTACTTC. Protein product: CASSELGKGGEQYF.

The chain has TRBV11-2 and TRBJ2-1; 7 bases fit TRBD2. This CDR3 region has 16 residues. Germline-derived CDR1 and CDR2 are SGHAT and FQNNGV. After removal of 1 base from V and 5 bases from J, the junction contained 8 bases not matched to a gene. This CDR3 is CASSLVPAGRNNEQFF. The CDR3 coding sequence is TGTGCCAGCAGCTTAGTTCCAGCGGGACGTAACAATGAGCAGTTCTTC. The full variable domain, with the rest looked up from reference TRBV11-2 and TRBJ2-1, is EAGVAQSPRYKIIEKRQSVAFWCNPISGHATLYWYQQILGQGPKLLIQFQNNGVVDDSQLPKDRFSAERLKGVDSTLKIQPAKLEDSAVYLCASSLVPAGRNNEQFFGPGTRLTVL.

This chain connects TRBV18 to TRBJ1-1; D uncertain. This CDR3 has 18 amino acids. The germline V and J ends were trimmed by 2 bases and 0 bases, with 19 bases remaining between them. Germline V CDR1 and CDR2: KGHSH, LQKENI. The CDR3 sequence is CASSPFDSTGLLNTEAFF. For the CDR3, the DNA is TGTGCCAGCTCACCATTCGACTCTACCGGGCTACTGAACACTGAAGCTTTCTTT.

V and J are TRBV6-1 and TRBJ2-3; 10 bases align to TRBD2. CDR3 length equals 16 residues. Germline loops: CDR1 MNHNS, CDR2 SASEGT. The trim removed 4 bases at V and 2 bases at J, leaving 6 bases unmatched. CDR3 sequence reads: CASSGQLAGPTDTQYF. The CDR3 nucleotides are TGTGCCAGCAGTGGTCAACTAGCGGGACCCACAGATACGCAGTATTTT.

V is TRBV7-3 and J is TRBJ2-1; D not resolved. CDR3 length: 15 amino acids. Trimming removed 1 base at V and 2 bases at J, with 9 bases between. The germline V gene encodes CDR1 SGHTA and CDR2 FQGTGA. The CDR3 DNA reads as TGTGCCAGCAGCTTAAGCGGCGCAGCCTACAATGAGCAGTTCTTC. Residues: CASSLSGAAYNEQFF.

This clonotype has a handful of counts. The gene calls are TRBV27 and TRBJ1-3; D not certain. V lost 4 bases to trimming and J lost 4 bases, with 20 bases between them. The germline CDR1 and CDR2 sequences are MNHEY and SMNVEV (reference sequence). The CDR3 is made up of 17 amino acids. In nucleotides, the CDR3 is TGTGCCAGCAGTTACAAACCCCCCCAAGGGCCCGGAAACACCATATATTTT. Amino acid sequence: CASSYKPPQGPGNTIYF.

This clonotype was counted between two and nine times. The chain links TRBV30 to TRBJ2-7, with D possibly being TRBD2 (5 bases). V lost 3 bases and J 2 bases, leaving 11 bases between the germline ends. Per the germline V gene, CDR1 is GTSNPN and CDR2 is SVGIG (reference sequence). This CDR3 is built from 13 residues. Written as DNA, the CDR3 is TGTGCCTGGAGCAAACGAGGGCCCTACGAGCAGTACTTC. It encodes CAWSKRGPYEQYF.

This clonotype appeared a single time. The germline gene is not matched at one end of the junction; a read error may be the cause. This sequence joins TRBV20-1 and TRBJ1-6; no clear D gene. CDR3 length: 14 residues. Germline V gene sequence: CDR1 DFQATT, CDR2 SNEGSKA (reference sequence). CDR3 DNA sequence: TGCAGTGCTGTGACGGACCCGGAGGTTTCACCCCTCCACTTC. Translating gives CSAVTDPEVSPLHF.

The V and J genes are TRBV2 and TRBJ2-7; 7 bases agree with TRBD2. Germline V gives CDR1 SNHLY, CDR2 FYNNEI. This CDR3 has 13 amino acids. With V trimmed by 5 bases and J by 3 bases, 4 bases remained unmatched. The CDR3 DNA is TGTGCCAGCAGTTTGGGGGGGTACTACGAGCAGTACTTC. As protein: CASSLGGYYEQYF.

The chain couples TRBV27 to TRBJ2-3, with a weak D call TRBD2 (6 bases). CDR1 and CDR2 from the germline V gene are MNHEY and SMNVEV (reference sequence). V shed 3 bases and J shed 5 bases, with 15 bases lying between them. There are 15 residues in the CDR3. The CDR3 bases are TGTGCCAGCAGTTTCGGGGGACTGGGAGGAGATACGCAGTATTTT. Protein: CASSFGGLGGDTQYF.

This clonotype was detected only a few times. The rearrangement joins TRBV28 to TRBJ1-6, with D maybe TRBD1 (5 bases). The CDR3 is made up of 16 amino acids. The V end lost 7 bases, the J end lost 6 bases, and 19 bases lay between the germline ends. Looked up from germline, CDR1 is MDHEN and CDR2 is SYDVKM. This CDR3 is CASKISGVRRNSPLHF. In DNA form, the CDR3 reads TGTGCCAGCAAGATCTCGGGGGTTCGGCGTAATTCACCCCTCCACTTT.

The rearrangement uses TRBV24-1 and TRBJ2-1; 8 bases are a match to TRBD1. From germline, CDR1 is KGHDR and CDR2 SFDVKD. Trimming at V came to 10 bases and at J to 4 bases, leaving 5 bases not matched to a gene. CDR3 length: 13 amino acids. The CDR3 region is CATTGAGYNEQFF. Here the CDR3 DNA reads TGTGCCACGACAGGGGCGGGGTACAATGAGCAGTTCTTC.

This clonotype was counted only a few times. The V call is TRBV6-5, the J call TRBJ2-2, with D possibly being TRBD1 or TRBD2 (5 bases each). CDR3 length: 16 residues. Trimming took 7 bases from V and 4 from J, leaving 19 bases between them. Germline V gene sequence: CDR1 MNHEY, CDR2 SVGAGI. The CDR3 coding sequence is TGTGCCAGCACCACGGGGCAGGGTATGGGCACCGGGGAGCTGTTTTTT. This translates into CASTTGQGMGTGELFF.

This chain uses TRBV10-3 with TRBJ2-1, with a weak D call TRBD2 (5 bases). V lost 0 bases, J lost 5 bases, and 14 bases lay in between. This CDR3 has 16 amino acids. The germline V gene encodes CDR1 ENHRY and CDR2 SYGVKD. CDR3 bases: TGTGCCATCAGTGAGTCGACTCCACCGGGGAACAATGAGCAGTTCTTC. It codes for CAISESTPPGNNEQFF.

The CDR3 region is CASSFSNEQFF. The CDR3 bases are TGTGCCAGCAGTTTCTCCAATGAGCAGTTCTTC. V is TRBV6-2 or TRBV6-3 and J is TRBJ2-1, with D uncertain. Germline CDR1 and CDR2: MNHEY and SVGEGT. Between the trimmed V and J ends, which lost 4 bases and 6 bases, there was a span of 4 bases. The CDR3 is made up of 11 amino acids.

The V call is TRBV27, the J call TRBJ1-1; 7 positions match TRBD1. The length of the CDR3 is 15 residues. After removal of 3 bases from V and 3 bases from J, the junction contained 7 bases not matched to a gene. From germline, CDR1 is MNHEY and CDR2 SMNVEV (reference sequence). CDR3 sequence reads: CASSFRDRAYTEAFF. CDR3 nucleotide sequence: TGTGCCAGCAGTTTTCGTGACAGGGCTTACACTGAAGCTTTCTTT.

The chain joins TRBV20-1 to TRBJ1-1, with 7 bases fitting TRBD1. Germline V lookup: CDR1 DFQATT, CDR2 SNEGSKA (reference sequence). The CDR3 sequence is 12 residues long. The V segment lost 4 bases and the J segment 12 bases; nucleotides outside the gene matches: 11. In nucleotides, the CDR3 is TGCAGTGCTATGACAGGGCCCCGTGTACCTTTCTTT. Protein sequence: CSAMTGPRVPFF.

This clonotype has only a few counts. The V call is TRBV5-6, the J call TRBJ2-5, with 9 bases identical to TRBD2. The junction had 12 bases not matched to a gene; V was cut back by 4 bases and J by 2 bases. The CDR3 is 17 amino acids. Germline V gene data show CDR1 as SGHDT and CDR2 as YYEEEE. The CDR3 sequence is CASSRRRAGGPQETQYF. As DNA, the CDR3 is TGTGCCAGCAGCCGCCGTAGGGCGGGAGGGCCACAAGAGACCCAGTACTTC.

V gene TRBV4-1 combines with J gene TRBJ2-1; 8 bases align to TRBD2. V lost 4 bases to trimming and J lost 7 bases; unmatched junction nucleotides: 15. From germline, CDR1 is MGHRA and CDR2 YSYEKL. This CDR3 has 17 residues. In nucleotides, the CDR3 is TGCGCCAGCAGCCGACTCTCTGGAGCGGGAGTTATAAATGAGCAGTTCTTC. Its protein product is CASSRLSGAGVINEQFF.